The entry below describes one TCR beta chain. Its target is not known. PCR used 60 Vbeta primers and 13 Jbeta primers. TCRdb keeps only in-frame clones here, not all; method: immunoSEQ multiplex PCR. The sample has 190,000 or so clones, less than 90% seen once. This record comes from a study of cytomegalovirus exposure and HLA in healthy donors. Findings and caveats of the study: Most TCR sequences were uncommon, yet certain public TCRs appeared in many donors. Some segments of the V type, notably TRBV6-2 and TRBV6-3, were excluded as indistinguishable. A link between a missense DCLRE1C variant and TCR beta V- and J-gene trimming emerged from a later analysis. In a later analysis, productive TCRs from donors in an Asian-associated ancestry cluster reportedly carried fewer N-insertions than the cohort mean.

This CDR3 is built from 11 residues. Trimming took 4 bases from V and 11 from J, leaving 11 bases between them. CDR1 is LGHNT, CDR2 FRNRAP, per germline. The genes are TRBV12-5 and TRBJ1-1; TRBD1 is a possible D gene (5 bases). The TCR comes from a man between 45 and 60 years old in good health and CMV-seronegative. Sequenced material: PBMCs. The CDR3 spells CASGSGDVAFF. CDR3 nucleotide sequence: TGTGCTAGTGGTTCGGGGGACGTGGCTTTCTTT.